These 9 T cell receptor beta chains share one sample of origin, sequenced in a study of neurological immune-mediated disorders. A single record per CDR3 protein comes from TCRdb applying MiXCR to the 5' RACE reads. The sample yields 81,000 or so distinct CDR3 sequences, roughly 13% seen once. Time point: longitudinal time-point 2. What was sequenced was PBMCs. These receptors were collected from a female donor with HTLV-1-associated myelopathy (HAM/TSP).

This clonotype came up many times. The chain employs TRBV5-6 and TRBJ1-1; a weak D match, TRBD1 (5 bases). The V end lost 4 bases, the J end lost 1 base, and 17 bases lay between the germline ends. The CDR3 runs 16 residues. CDR1 is SGHDT and CDR2 is YYEEEE in the germline V gene. CDR3 nucleotide sequence: TGTGCCAGCAGCCCGATTTACGGGGCGGGGAACACTGAAGCTTTCTTT. Its protein product is CASSPIYGAGNTEAFF.

This clonotype was observed at least ten times. The genes are TRBV9 and TRBJ2-2, with 7 bases lining up with TRBD1. Per germline, CDR1 SGDLS and CDR2 YYNGEE. The V and J ends lost 3 bases and 1 base, in that order; junction bases with no gene match: 6. The CDR3 has 16 residues. CDR3 residues: CASSAQQGLNTGELFF. The CDR3 region has the DNA TGTGCCAGCAGCGCCCAACAGGGGCTGAACACCGGGGAGCTGTTTTTT.

Points on this clonotype: The junction departs from the called germline gene at one end, perhaps through a read error. The rearrangement links TRBV28 to TRBJ2-7; D is undetermined. CDR1 MDHEN and CDR2 SYDVKM come from the germline V gene. CDR3 size: 13 residues. The CDR3 here is CANSLRQIYEHYF. As DNA, the CDR3 is TGTGCCAACAGTTTACGCCAGATCTACGAGCATTACTTC.

This clonotype was seen many times. This chain joins TRBV6-5 and TRBJ2-3; D may be TRBD1 (6 bases). The V gene lost 2 bases and the J gene lost 2 bases, with 8 bases spanning the gap. CDR1 is MNHEY, CDR2 SVGAGI, per germline. The CDR3 is 14 residues long. The CDR3 nucleotides read TGTGCCAGCAGTTACACAGGGACCACAGATACGCAGTATTTT. Translating it yields CASSYTGTTDTQYF.

This clonotype was recorded many times. The genes are TRBV7-8 and TRBJ2-7, with TRBD2 matching 14 bases. The CDR3 is 20 amino acids. The germline CDR1 and CDR2 sequences are SGHVS and FQNEAQ. V was pared by 7 bases and J by 5 bases, with 22 bases of the junction left unmatched. Written as DNA, the CDR3 is TGTGCCAGCATCTCAAATCCTTTCGGGACTAGCGGGGGTCTGATGAACGAGCAGTACTTC. Translated: CASISNPFGTSGGLMNEQYF.

The sample holds a few counts of this clonotype. With a far larger clone one base away, a read error is the likely cause. The chain links TRBV7-9 to TRBJ2-7; the match to TRBD1 covers 9 bases. The trim removed 5 bases at V and 2 bases at J, leaving 1 base unmatched. This CDR3 is 13 amino acids long. Germline CDR1 is SEHNR and CDR2 is FQNEAQ (reference sequence). This CDR3 reads CASSGDRAYEQYF. The CDR3 DNA sequence: TGTGCCAGCAGCGGGGACAGGGCCTACGAGCAGTACTTC.

This clonotype has just a few counts. This chain uses TRBV5-1 with TRBJ2-2, with D perhaps matching TRBD2 (6 bases). This CDR3 has 15 residues. V dropped 0 bases and J dropped 6 bases, with 12 bases sitting between them. Germline V CDR1 and CDR2: SGHRS, YFSETQ. The CDR3: CASSLGLVLSGELFF. The DNA of the CDR3 is TGCGCCAGCAGCTTGGGACTAGTACTTTCCGGGGAGCTGTTTTTT. The whole variable domain, remainder taken from reference TRBV5-1 and TRBJ2-2, is KAGVTQTPRYLIKTRGQQVTLSCSPISGHRSVSWYQQTPGQGLQFLFEYFSETQRNKGNFPGRFSGRQFSNSRSEMNVSTLELGDSALYLCASSLGLVLSGELFFGEGSRLTVL.

This clonotype was detected many times. The chain carries TRBV10-3 and TRBJ2-5; D is undetermined. The CDR3 has 14 residues. V shed 0 bases and J shed 2 bases, with 7 bases lying between them. The germline V gene has CDR1 ENHRY and CDR2 SYGVKD. The CDR3 DNA sequence: TGTGCCATCAGTGAGTCACTCCTACAAGAGACCCAGTACTTC. This codes for CAISESLLQETQYF.

This clonotype was counted ten times or more. The V call is TRBV5-1, the J call TRBJ2-3; a weak D match, TRBD1 (6 bases). Looked up from germline, CDR1 is SGHRS and CDR2 is YFSETQ. The CDR3 is made up of 15 amino acids. V was clipped by 0 bases and J by 2 bases, with 10 bases between them. The CDR3 region has the DNA TGCGCCAGCAGCTTGGTACAGGGCAACACAGATACGCAGTATTTT. Translation: CASSLVQGNTDTQYF.